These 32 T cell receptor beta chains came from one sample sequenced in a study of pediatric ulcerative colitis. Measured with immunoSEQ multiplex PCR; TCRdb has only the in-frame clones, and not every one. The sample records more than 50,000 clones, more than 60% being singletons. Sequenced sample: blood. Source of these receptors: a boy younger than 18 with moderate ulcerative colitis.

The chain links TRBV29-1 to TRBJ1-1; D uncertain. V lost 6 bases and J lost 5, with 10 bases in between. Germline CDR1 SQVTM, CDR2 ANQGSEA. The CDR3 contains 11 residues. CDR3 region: CSVERRTEAFF. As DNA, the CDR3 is TGCAGCGTAGAACGTAGGACTGAAGCTTTCTTT.

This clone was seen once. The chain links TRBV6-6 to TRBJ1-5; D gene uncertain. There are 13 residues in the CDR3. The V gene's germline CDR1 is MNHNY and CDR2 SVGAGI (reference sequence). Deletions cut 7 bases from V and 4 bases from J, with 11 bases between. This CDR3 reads CASTEIGNQPQHF. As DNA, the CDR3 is TGTGCCAGCACCGAAATCGGGAATCAGCCCCAGCATTTT.

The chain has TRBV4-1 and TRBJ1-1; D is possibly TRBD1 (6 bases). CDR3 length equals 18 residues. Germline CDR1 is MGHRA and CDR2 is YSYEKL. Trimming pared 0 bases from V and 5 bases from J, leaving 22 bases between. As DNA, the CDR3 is TGCGCCAGCAGCCAAGATAATTTTGTATCCAGGGGTCGAACTGAAGCTTTCTTT. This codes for CASSQDNFVSRGRTEAFF.

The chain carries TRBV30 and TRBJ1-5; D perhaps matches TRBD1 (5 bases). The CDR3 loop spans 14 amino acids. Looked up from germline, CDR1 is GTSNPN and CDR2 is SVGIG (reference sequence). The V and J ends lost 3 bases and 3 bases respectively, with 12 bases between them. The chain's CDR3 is CAWSLLTDNQPQHF. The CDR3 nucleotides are TGTGCCTGGAGCTTGTTGACAGACAATCAGCCCCAGCATTTT.

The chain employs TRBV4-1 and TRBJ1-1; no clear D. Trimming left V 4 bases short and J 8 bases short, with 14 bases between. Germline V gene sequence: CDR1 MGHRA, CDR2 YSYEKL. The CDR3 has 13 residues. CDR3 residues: CASSLLQAREAFF. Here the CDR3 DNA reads TGCGCCAGCAGCCTCCTCCAGGCTAGGGAAGCTTTCTTT.

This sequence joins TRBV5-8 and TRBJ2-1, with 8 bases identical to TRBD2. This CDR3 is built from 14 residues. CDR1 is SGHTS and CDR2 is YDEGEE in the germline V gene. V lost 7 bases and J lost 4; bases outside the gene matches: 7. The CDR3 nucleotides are TGTGCCAGCGTTCCGGGACTAGTTTACAATGAGCAGTTCTTC. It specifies CASVPGLVYNEQFF. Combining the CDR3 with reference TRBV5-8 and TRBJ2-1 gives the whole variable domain EAGVTQSPTHLIKTRGQQATLRCSPISGHTSVYWYQQALGLGLQFLLWYDEGEERNRGNFPPRFSGRQFPNYSSELNVNALELEDSALYLCASVPGLVYNEQFFGPGTRLTVL.

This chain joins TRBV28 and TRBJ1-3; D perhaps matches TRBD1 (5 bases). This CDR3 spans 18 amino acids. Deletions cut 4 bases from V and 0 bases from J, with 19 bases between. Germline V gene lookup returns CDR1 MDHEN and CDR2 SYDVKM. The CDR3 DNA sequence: TGTGCCAGCAGTTCGACTGCGGTGTCAGGGTTCTCTGGAAACACCATATATTTT. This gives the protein CASSSTAVSGFSGNTIYF.

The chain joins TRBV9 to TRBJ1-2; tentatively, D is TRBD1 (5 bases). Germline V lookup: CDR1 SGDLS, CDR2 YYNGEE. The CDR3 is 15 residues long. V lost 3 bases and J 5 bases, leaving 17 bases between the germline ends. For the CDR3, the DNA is TGTGCCAGCAGCGGAATCCCGAGGGGAGGATATGGCTACACCTTC. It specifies CASSGIPRGGYGYTF. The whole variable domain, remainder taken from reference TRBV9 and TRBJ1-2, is DSGVTQTPKHLITATGQRVTLRCSPRSGDLSVYWYQQSLDQGLQFLIQYYNGEERAKGNILERFSAQQFPDLHSELNLSSLELGDSALYFCASSGIPRGGYGYTFGSGTRLTVV.

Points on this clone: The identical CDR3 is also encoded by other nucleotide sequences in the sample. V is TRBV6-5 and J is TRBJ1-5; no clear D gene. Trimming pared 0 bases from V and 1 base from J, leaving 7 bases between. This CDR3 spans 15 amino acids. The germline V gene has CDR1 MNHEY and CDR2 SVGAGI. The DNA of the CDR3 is TGTGCCAGCAGTTACTCAGGGTTAAGCAATCAGCCCCAGCATTTT. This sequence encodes CASSYSGLSNQPQHF.

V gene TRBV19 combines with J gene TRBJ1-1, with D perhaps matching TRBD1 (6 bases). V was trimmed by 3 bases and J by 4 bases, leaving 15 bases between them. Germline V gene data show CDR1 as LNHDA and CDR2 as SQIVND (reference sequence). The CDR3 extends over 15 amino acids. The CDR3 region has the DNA TGTGCCAGTAGTATCTCGACAGGTCGGGCCACTGAAGCTTTCTTT. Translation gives CASSISTGRATEAFF.

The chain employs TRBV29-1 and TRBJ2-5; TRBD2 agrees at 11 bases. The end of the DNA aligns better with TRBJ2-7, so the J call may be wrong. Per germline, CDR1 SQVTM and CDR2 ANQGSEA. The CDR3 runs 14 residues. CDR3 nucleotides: TGCAGCGTTGGGGGACTAGCGGATAAATACGAGCAGTACTTC. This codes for CSVGGLADKYEQYF.

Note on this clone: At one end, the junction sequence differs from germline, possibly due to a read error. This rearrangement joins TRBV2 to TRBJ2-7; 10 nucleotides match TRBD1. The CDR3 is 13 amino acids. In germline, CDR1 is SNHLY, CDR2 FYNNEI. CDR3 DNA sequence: TGTGCCGGCAGCCTCCGGGACAGGGGCGAGCAGTACTTC. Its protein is CAGSLRDRGEQYF.

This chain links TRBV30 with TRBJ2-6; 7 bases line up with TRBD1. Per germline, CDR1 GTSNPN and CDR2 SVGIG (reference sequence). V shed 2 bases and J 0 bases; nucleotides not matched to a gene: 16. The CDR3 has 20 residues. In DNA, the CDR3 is TGTGCCTGGAGTCCTCCCGAGGACAGGAGCCCACGCTCTGGGGCCAACGTCCTGACTTTC. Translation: CAWSPPEDRSPRSGANVLTF.

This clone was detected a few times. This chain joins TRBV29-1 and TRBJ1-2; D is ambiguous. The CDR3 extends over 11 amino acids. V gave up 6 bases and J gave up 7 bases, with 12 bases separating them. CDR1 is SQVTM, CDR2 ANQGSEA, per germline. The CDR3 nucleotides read TGCAGCGTCCCCTCCCGGGGTGGCTACACCTTC. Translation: CSVPSRGGYTF.

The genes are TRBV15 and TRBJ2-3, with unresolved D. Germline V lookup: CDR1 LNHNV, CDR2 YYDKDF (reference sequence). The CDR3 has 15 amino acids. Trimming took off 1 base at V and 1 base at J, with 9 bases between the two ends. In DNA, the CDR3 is TGTGCCACCAGCAGAGTAACCTCCGGCACAGATACGCAGTATTTT. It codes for CATSRVTSGTDTQYF.

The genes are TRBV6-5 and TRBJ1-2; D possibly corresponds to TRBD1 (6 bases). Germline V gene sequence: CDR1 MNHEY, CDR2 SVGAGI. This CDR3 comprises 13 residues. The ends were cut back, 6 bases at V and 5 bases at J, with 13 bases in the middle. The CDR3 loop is CASRRGGGYGYTF. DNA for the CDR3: TGTGCCAGCAGAAGAGGGGGTGGATATGGCTACACCTTC.

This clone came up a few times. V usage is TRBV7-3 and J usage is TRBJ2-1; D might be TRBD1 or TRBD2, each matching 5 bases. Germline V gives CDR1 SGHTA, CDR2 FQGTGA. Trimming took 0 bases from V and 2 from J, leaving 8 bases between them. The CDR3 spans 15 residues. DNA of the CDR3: TGTGCCAGCAGCTTAACCGGGACCACCTACAATGAGCAGTTCTTC. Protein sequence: CASSLTGTTYNEQFF.

CDR3 sequence reads: CSVEDRSERNYEQYF. In nucleotides, the CDR3 is TGCAGCGTTGAAGATCGCTCGGAGAGGAACTACGAGCAGTACTTC. The chain uses TRBV29-1 and TRBJ2-7; D uncertain. CDR3 size: 15 residues. The germline CDR1 and CDR2 sequences are SQVTM and ANQGSEA. Between the trimmed V and J ends, which lost 0 bases and 3 bases, there was a span of 15 bases.

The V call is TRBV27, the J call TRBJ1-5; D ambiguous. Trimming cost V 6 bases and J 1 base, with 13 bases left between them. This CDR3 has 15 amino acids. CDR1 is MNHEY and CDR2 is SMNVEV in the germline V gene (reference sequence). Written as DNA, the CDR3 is TGTGCCAGCAGCGTCGGACCCGGCAGCAATCAGCCCCAGCATTTT. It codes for CASSVGPGSNQPQHF.

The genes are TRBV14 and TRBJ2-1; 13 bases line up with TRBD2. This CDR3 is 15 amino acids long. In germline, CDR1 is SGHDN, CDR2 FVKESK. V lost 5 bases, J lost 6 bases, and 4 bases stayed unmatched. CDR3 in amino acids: CASSALAGGRNEQFF. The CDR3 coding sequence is TGTGCCAGCAGCGCACTAGCGGGAGGGCGCAATGAGCAGTTCTTC.

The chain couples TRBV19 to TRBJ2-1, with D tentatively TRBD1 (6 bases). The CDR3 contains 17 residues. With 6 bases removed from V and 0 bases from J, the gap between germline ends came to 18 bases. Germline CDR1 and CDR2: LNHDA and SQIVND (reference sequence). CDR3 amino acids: CASSPRRTDGSYNEQFF. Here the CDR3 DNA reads TGTGCCAGTAGCCCAAGGCGGACAGACGGCTCCTACAATGAGCAGTTCTTC.

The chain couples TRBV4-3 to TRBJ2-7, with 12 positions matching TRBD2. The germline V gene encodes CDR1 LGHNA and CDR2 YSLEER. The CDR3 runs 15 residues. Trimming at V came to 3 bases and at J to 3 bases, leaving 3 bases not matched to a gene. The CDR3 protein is CASSQRLAGVYEQYF. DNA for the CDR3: TGCGCCAGCAGCCAGAGACTAGCGGGAGTCTACGAGCAGTACTTC.

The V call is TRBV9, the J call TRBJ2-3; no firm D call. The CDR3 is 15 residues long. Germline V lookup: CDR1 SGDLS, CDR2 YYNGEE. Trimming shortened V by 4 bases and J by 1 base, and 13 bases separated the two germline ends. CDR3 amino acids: CASSPRLTGTDTQYF. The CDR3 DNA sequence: TGTGCCAGCAGCCCCCGGTTAACTGGCACAGATACGCAGTATTTT. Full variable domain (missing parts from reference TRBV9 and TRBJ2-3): DSGVTQTPKHLITATGQRVTLRCSPRSGDLSVYWYQQSLDQGLQFLIQYYNGEERAKGNILERFSAQQFPDLHSELNLSSLELGDSALYFCASSPRLTGTDTQYFGPGTRLTVL.

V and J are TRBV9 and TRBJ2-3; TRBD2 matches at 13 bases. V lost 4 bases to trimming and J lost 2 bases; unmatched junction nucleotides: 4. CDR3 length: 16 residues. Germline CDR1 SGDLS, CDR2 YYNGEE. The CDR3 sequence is CASSPGTSGVTDTQYF. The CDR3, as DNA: TGTGCCAGCAGCCCCGGGACTAGCGGGGTCACAGATACGCAGTATTTT.

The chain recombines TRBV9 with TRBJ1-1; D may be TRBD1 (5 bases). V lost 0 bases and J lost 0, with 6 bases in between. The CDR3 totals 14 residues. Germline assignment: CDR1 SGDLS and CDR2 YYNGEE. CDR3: CASSVGQMNTEAFF. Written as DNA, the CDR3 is TGTGCCAGCAGCGTAGGACAGATGAACACTGAAGCTTTCTTT.

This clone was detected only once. For the CDR3, the DNA is TGTGCCAGCAGCTTAGAGGTCCACCCTGATCGACGGTACTTC. Protein sequence: CASSLEVHPDRRYF. The chain recombines TRBV7-9 with TRBJ2-7, with D uncertain. This CDR3 has 14 amino acids. Germline V gene lookup returns CDR1 SEHNR and CDR2 FQNEAQ (reference sequence). V was shortened by 1 base and J by 12 bases, with 19 bases between the two germline ends.

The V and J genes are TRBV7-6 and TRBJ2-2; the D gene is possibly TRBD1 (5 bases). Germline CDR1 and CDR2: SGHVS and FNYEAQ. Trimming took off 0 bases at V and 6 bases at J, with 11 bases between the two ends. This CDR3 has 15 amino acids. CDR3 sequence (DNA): TGTGCCAGCAGCTTAGCTAGTACAGGATCCGGGGAGCTGTTTTTT. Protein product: CASSLASTGSGELFF.

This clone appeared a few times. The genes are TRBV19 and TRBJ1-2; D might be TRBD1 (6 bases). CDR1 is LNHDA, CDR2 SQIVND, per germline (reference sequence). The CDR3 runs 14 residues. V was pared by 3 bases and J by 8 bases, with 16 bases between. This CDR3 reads CASSIRDTFRGYTF. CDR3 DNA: TGTGCCAGTAGTATCCGGGACACCTTCCGGGGCTACACCTTC.

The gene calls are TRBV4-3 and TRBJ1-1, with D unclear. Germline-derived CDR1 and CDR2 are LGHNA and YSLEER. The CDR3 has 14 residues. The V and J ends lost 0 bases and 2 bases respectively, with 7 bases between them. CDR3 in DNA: TGCGCCAGCAGCCAAGATTTTGGAAACACTGAAGCTTTCTTT. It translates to CASSQDFGNTEAFF.

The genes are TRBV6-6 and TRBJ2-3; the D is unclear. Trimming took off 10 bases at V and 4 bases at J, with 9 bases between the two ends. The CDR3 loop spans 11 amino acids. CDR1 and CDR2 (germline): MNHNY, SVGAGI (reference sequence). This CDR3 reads CATKDADTQYF. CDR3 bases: TGTGCCACCAAAGATGCAGATACGCAGTATTTT.

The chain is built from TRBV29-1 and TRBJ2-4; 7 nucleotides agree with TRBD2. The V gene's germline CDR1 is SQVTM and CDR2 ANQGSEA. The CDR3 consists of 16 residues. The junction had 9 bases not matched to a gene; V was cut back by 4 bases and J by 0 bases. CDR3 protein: CSVGGGRGLAKNIQYF. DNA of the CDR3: TGCAGCGTTGGAGGCGGGAGAGGCCTAGCCAAAAACATTCAGTACTTC.

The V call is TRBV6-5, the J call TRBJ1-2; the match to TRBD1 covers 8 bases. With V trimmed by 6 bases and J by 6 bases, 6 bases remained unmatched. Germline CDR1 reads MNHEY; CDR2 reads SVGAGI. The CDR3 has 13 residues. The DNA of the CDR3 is TGTGCCAGCAGGAGGACAGGGCCAAATGGCTACACCTTC. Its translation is CASRRTGPNGYTF.